These 21 T cell receptor beta chains came from one sample sequenced in a study of Graves' ophthalmopathy and Graves' hyperthyroidism. Beta-chain TCR CDR3 regions were amplified from RNA transcripts. The first-round RT-PCR employed HTBI primers together with the Qiagen OneStep RT-PCR kit. A multiplex PCR was then performed as the second round. TCRdb reprocessed the multiplex PCR reads via MiXCR and lists one record per CDR3 protein. The data contain some 400,000 distinct CDR3 sequences, 18% of them singletons. Sequencing was performed on peripheral blood. These receptors originate from a woman younger than 30 with Graves' ophthalmopathy.

This clonotype was counted ten times or more. A much more abundant neighbour one base away suggests this may be a read error. The CDR3 spells CASSYGGRNTEAFF. CDR3 in DNA: TGTGCCAGCAGTTACGGGGGGAGGAACACTGAAGCTTTCTTT. The gene calls are TRBV6-5 and TRBJ1-1; D may be TRBD1 (5 bases). Germline V lookup: CDR1 MNHEY, CDR2 SVGAGI. Trimming removed 2 bases from V and 1 base from J, with 8 bases in between. The CDR3 is 14 amino acids.

The table lists this clonotype with many counts. The gene calls are TRBV7-3 and TRBJ2-6, with D possibly matching TRBD1 (5 bases). Germline V gene data show CDR1 as SGHTA and CDR2 as FQGTGA. The CDR3 totals 18 residues. Trimming stripped 1 base from V and 1 base from J, with 14 bases between. This chain's CDR3 is CASSLSSGLLSGANVLTF. Written as DNA, the CDR3 is TGTGCCAGCAGCTTAAGTTCAGGGCTGCTGTCTGGGGCCAACGTCCTGACTTTC.

This clonotype was seen at least ten times. The chain joins TRBV6-1 to TRBJ2-7; TRBD2 might be the D (5 bases). The CDR3 covers 15 residues. Germline assignment: CDR1 MNHNS and CDR2 SASEGT. Trimming removed 2 bases from V and 3 bases from J, with 14 bases in between. CDR3 coding DNA: TGTGCCAGCAGTGAACGGGGAAGTGGTGACTACGAGCAGTACTTC. Its protein product is CASSERGSGDYEQYF.

This clonotype was counted at least ten times. This chain joins TRBV29-1 and TRBJ1-6; perhaps TRBD1 as D (5 bases). This CDR3 is built from 14 residues. Trimming removed 4 bases at V and 7 bases at J, with 14 bases between. CDR1 and CDR2 from the germline V gene are SQVTM and ANQGSEA. This CDR3 reads CSVGGDTLNSPLHF. In DNA form, the CDR3 reads TGCAGCGTTGGAGGGGATACCCTGAATTCACCCCTCCACTTT.

The sample holds many counts of this clonotype. This chain connects TRBV6-2 or TRBV6-3 to TRBJ1-2; D is uncertain. Germline values: CDR1 MNHEY, CDR2 SVGEGT. The CDR3 runs to 11 residues. Trimming cost V 5 bases and J 5 bases, with 6 bases left between them. CDR3 nucleotide sequence: TGTGCCAGCAGTCAAGAATATGGCTACACCTTC. This codes for CASSQEYGYTF.

The chain has TRBV11-1 and TRBJ1-1; 8 bases fit TRBD1. This CDR3 spans 16 amino acids. With V trimmed by 5 bases and J by 3 bases, 11 bases remained unmatched. Per the germline V gene, CDR1 is SGHAT and CDR2 is FQDESV (reference sequence). The CDR3 reads CASSPGQALRDTEAFF. CDR3 in DNA: TGTGCCAGCAGCCCGGGACAGGCCCTCAGGGACACTGAAGCTTTCTTT.

Ten or more counts support this clonotype. The V call is TRBV12-3 or TRBV12-4, the J call TRBJ1-3; D is perhaps TRBD1 (5 bases). V lost 6 bases to trimming and J lost 6 bases, with 18 bases between them. The CDR3 runs 15 residues. CDR3 residues: CASSRGRDVENTIYF. In DNA form, the CDR3 reads TGTGCCAGCAGCCGAGGACGGGACGTGGAAAACACCATATATTTT.

This clonotype appeared many times. The chain combines TRBV12-3 or TRBV12-4 with TRBJ1-1; D is unresolved. V gave up 4 bases and J gave up 10 bases, with 10 bases separating them. The CDR3 is 11 residues long. CDR3 DNA sequence: TGTGCCAGCAGTTCTGGGATAACAGCTTTCTTT. Its protein product is CASSSGITAFF.

This clonotype came up many times. This sequence joins TRBV4-3 and TRBJ1-1; D remains ambiguous. Trimming pared 0 bases from V and 0 bases from J, leaving 11 bases between. CDR1 is LGHNA, CDR2 YSLEER, per germline. The CDR3 extends over 16 amino acids. The CDR3 coding sequence is TGCGCCAGCAGCCAAGATGTAGGGCAACTGAACACTGAAGCTTTCTTT. Translating it yields CASSQDVGQLNTEAFF.

The table lists this clonotype with many counts. The chain carries TRBV6-1 and TRBJ1-2, with 7 bases aligning to TRBD1. Germline V CDR1 and CDR2: MNHNS, SASEGT. The V segment lost 3 bases and the J segment 6 bases; nucleotides outside the gene matches: 7. This CDR3 spans 14 amino acids. In nucleotides, the CDR3 is TGTGCCAGCAGTGACACCGGCAGGGGGAATGGCTACACCTTC. Translated: CASSDTGRGNGYTF.

The V gene is TRBV6-5, the J gene TRBJ1-2, with D perhaps matching TRBD1 (6 bases). There are 14 residues in the CDR3. Trimming removed 2 bases at V and 7 bases at J, with 14 bases between. Germline V gene data show CDR1 as MNHEY and CDR2 as SVGAGI. The CDR3 coding sequence is TGTGCCAGCAGTTACCGAGACGGGGGGGCTGGCTACACCTTC. It translates to CASSYRDGGAGYTF.

This chain joins TRBV6-5 and TRBJ2-7; 8 bases are a match to TRBD2. After removal of 4 bases from V and 3 bases from J, the junction contained 8 bases not matched to a gene. The CDR3 has 15 amino acids. The germline gives CDR1 MNHEY, CDR2 SVGAGI. The CDR3 is CASSLGLEGDYEQYF. The CDR3 nucleotides are TGTGCCAGCAGTTTGGGACTAGAGGGAGACTACGAGCAGTACTTC.

This clonotype came up many times. The gene calls are TRBV28 and TRBJ1-1; D is ambiguous. V was clipped by 7 bases and J by 10 bases, with 16 bases between them. Germline V gene data show CDR1 as MDHEN and CDR2 as SYDVKM. The CDR3 has 12 amino acids. Here the CDR3 reads CASTVDRFVAFF. The CDR3 DNA reads as TGTGCCAGCACCGTCGACCGATTCGTAGCTTTCTTT.

This clonotype was counted at least ten times. The chain links TRBV27 to TRBJ2-7, with TRBD2 matching over 8 bases. V dropped 3 bases and J dropped 3; count of bases not matched to a gene: 4. CDR3 length: 14 amino acids. CDR1 MNHEY and CDR2 SMNVEV come from the germline V gene (reference sequence). The CDR3 DNA reads TGTGCCAGCAGTTTGCGGCGGGAGGACTACGAGCAGTACTTC. It codes for CASSLRREDYEQYF.

This clonotype was counted ten times or more. This chain links TRBV5-4 with TRBJ2-7, with 8 bases lining up with TRBD2. The V gene's germline CDR1 is SGHNT and CDR2 YYREEE (reference sequence). The CDR3 sequence is 15 residues long. With V trimmed by 0 bases and J by 1 base, 3 bases remained unmatched. The CDR3 loop reads CASSLGKRESYEQYF. The CDR3 coding sequence is TGTGCCAGCAGCTTGGGGAAGCGGGAGTCCTACGAGCAGTACTTC.

This clonotype was seen a few times. The chain employs TRBV6-4 and TRBJ1-6; D gene ambiguous. The CDR3 extends over 13 amino acids. With 6 bases removed from V and 7 bases from J, the gap between germline ends came to 10 bases. CDR1 is MRHNA, CDR2 SNTAGT, per germline. CDR3: CASSQEKNSPLHF. The CDR3 bases are TGTGCCAGCAGCCAGGAGAAGAATTCACCCCTCCACTTT.

This clonotype was detected many times. The chain combines TRBV10-1 with TRBJ2-2; maybe TRBD2 (5 bases). Trimming pared 8 bases from V and 4 bases from J, leaving 11 bases between. This CDR3 spans 13 amino acids. The V gene's germline CDR1 is WNHNN and CDR2 SYGVQD (reference sequence). The CDR3 coding sequence is TGCGCCAGCCGGGAAAGGGCCACCGGGGAGCTGTTTTTT. This encodes CASRERATGELFF.

This chain links TRBV7-2 with TRBJ2-7; perhaps TRBD2 as D (6 bases). V lost 5 bases and J 3 bases, leaving 17 bases between the germline ends. The CDR3 has 15 residues. The germline CDR1 and CDR2 sequences are SGHTA and FQGNSA. The CDR3 is CASSAADYRNYEQYF. The CDR3 nucleotides read TGTGCCAGCAGCGCCGCGGACTATAGAAACTACGAGCAGTACTTC.

This clonotype was seen repeatedly, ten times or more. The chain joins TRBV7-2 to TRBJ2-7, with D perhaps TRBD1 (6 bases). Germline V gene lookup returns CDR1 SGHTA and CDR2 FQGNSA. Between the trimmed V and J ends, which lost 5 bases and 2 bases, there was a span of 13 bases. The CDR3 runs to 14 residues. CDR3 amino acids: CASSALTGPYEQYF. CDR3 nucleotide sequence: TGTGCCAGCAGCGCCCTGACAGGCCCCTACGAGCAGTACTTC. Based on the CDR3 plus reference TRBV7-2 and TRBJ2-7, the full variable domain is GAGVSQSPSNKVTEKGKDVELRCDPISGHTALYWYRQSLGQGLEFLIYFQGNSAPDKSGLPSDRFSAERTGGSVSTLTIQRTQQEDSAVYLCASSALTGPYEQYFGPGTRLTVT.

This clonotype was counted many times. The chain recombines TRBV6-2 or TRBV6-3 with TRBJ2-6; TRBD1 matches 8 bases. The germline CDR1 and CDR2 sequences are MNHEY and SVGEGT. The junction had 7 bases not matched to a gene; V was cut back by 0 bases and J by 3 bases. This CDR3 has 18 residues. DNA for the CDR3: TGTGCCAGCAGTTACTCGCGGACAGGGTCGCATGGGGCCAACGTCCTGACTTTC. This gives the protein CASSYSRTGSHGANVLTF.

This clonotype was detected ten times or more. The chain uses TRBV28 and TRBJ2-7, with 7 bases matching TRBD1. Germline V lookup: CDR1 MDHEN, CDR2 SYDVKM. This CDR3 has 14 residues. Unmatched junction bases numbered 8, after V lost 9 bases and J lost 0 bases. As DNA, the CDR3 is TGTGCCAGTCGATCAGGGGGTAGCTCCTACGAGCAGTACTTC. This translates into CASRSGGSSYEQYF.